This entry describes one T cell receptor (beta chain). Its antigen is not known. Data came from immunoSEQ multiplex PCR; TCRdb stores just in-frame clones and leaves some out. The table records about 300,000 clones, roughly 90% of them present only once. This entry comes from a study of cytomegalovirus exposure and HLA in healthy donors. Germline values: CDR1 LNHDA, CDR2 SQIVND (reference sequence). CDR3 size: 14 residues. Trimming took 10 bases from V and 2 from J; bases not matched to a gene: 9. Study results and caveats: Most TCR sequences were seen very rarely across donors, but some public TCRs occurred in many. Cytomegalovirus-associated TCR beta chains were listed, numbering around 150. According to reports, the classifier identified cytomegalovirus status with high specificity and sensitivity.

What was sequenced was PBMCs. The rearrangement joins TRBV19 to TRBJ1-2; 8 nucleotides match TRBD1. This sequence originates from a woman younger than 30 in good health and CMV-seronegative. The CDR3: CATGQGIGNYGYTF. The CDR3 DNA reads TGTGCCACCGGACAGGGAATAGGAAACTATGGCTACACCTTC. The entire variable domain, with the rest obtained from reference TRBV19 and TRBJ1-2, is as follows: DGGITQSPKYLFRKEGQNVTLSCEQNLNHDAMYWYRQDPGQGLRLIYYSQIVNDFQKGDIAEGYSVSREKKESFPLTVTSAQKNPTAFYLCATGQGIGNYGYTFGSGTRLTVV.